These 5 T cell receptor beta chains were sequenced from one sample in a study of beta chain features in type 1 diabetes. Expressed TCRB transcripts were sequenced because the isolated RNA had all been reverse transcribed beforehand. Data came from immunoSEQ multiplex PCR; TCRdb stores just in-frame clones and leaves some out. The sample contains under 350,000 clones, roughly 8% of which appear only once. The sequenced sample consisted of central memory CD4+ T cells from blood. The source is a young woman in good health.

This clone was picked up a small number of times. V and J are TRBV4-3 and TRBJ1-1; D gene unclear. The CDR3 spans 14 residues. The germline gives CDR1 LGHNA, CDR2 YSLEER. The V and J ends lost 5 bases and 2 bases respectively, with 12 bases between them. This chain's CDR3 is CASSLGGFNTEAFF. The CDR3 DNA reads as TGCGCCAGCAGCTTGGGCGGGTTCAACACTGAAGCTTTCTTT.

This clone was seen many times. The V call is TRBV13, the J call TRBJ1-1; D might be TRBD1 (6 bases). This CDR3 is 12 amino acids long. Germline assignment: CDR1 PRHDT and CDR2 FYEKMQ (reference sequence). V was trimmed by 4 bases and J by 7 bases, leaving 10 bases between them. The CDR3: CASSSDRFEAFF. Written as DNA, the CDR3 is TGTGCCAGCAGCTCTGACAGGTTTGAAGCTTTCTTT.

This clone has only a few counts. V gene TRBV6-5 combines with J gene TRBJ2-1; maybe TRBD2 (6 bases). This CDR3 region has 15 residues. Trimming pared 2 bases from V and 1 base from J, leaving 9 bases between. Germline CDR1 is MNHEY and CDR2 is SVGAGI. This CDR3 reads CASSYETRSYNEQFF. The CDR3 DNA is TGTGCCAGCAGTTACGAGACTAGGTCCTACAATGAGCAGTTCTTC.

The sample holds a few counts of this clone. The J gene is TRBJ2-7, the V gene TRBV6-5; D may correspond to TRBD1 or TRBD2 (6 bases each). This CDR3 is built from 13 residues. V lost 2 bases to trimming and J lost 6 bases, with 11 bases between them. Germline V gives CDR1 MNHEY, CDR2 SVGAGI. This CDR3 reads CASSYTTGAEQYF. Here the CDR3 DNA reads TGTGCCAGCAGTTACACTACGGGGGCCGAGCAGTACTTC.

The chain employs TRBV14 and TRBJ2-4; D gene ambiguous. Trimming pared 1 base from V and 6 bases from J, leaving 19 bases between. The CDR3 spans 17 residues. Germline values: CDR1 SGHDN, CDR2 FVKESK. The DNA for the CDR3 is TGTGCCAGCAGCCAAGGGATTGGGTCGAGCAGGAGAAACATTCAGTACTTC. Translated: CASSQGIGSSRRNIQYF. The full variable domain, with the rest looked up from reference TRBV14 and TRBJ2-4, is EAGVTQFPSHSVIEKGQTVTLRCDPISGHDNLYWYRRVMGKEIKFLLHFVKESKQDESGMPNNRFLAERTGGTYSTLKVQPAELEDSGVYFCASSQGIGSSRRNIQYFGAGTRLSVL.